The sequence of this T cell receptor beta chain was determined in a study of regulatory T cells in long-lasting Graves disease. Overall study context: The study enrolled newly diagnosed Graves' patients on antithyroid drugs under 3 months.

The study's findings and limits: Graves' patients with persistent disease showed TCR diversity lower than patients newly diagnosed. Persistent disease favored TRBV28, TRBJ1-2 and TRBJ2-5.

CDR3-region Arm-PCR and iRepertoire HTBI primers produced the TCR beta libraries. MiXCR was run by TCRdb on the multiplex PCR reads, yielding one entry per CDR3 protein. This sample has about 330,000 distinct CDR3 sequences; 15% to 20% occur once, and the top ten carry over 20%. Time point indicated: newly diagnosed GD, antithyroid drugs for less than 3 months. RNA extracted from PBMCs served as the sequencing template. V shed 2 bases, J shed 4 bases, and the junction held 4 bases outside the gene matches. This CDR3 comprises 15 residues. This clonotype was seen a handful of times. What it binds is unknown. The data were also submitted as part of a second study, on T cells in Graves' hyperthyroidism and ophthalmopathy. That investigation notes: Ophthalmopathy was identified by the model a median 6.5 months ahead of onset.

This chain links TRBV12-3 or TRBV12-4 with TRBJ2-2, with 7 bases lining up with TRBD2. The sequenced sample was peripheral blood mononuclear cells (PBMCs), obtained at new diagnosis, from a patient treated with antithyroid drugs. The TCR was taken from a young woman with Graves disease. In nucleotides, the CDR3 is TGTGCCAGCAGTTTAAAACTAGCGTCCACCGGGGAGCTGTTTTTT. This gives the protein CASSLKLASTGELFF.